This entry describes one T cell receptor (beta chain). As to time point: before trial treatment. The donors, trial participants, received nivolumab, ipilimumab, aspirin, low-dose cyclophosphamide and low-dose radiotherapy. The data derive from a study of low-dose radiotherapy and immunotherapy resistance in tumors. Overall study: Treatment of Cohort 2 consisted of 1 Gy per fraction every two weeks, amounting to 13 Gy over 26 weeks.

TRAV and TRBV primers primed cDNA for both TCRalpha and TCRbeta. TCRs underwent about 20 PCR cycles of amplification with a constant-region primer and V-primer adapter. mRNA isolates were amplified via in vitro transcription. From the reads, TCRdb called clonotypes with MiXCR, one entry per CDR3 protein. Of 75,000 to 95,000 distinct CDR3 sequences in the sample, 9.4% were seen once. CDR1 is SGHTA and CDR2 is FQGNSA in the germline V gene. V was shortened by 3 bases and J by 4 bases, with 21 bases between the two germline ends. The CDR3 spans 17 residues. This chain uses TRBV7-2 with TRBJ1-2; tentatively, D is TRBD1 (6 bases). This TCR came from a male donor with prostate cancer. The sequencing here drew on PBMCs, taken before treatment. CDR3 nucleotide sequence: TGTGCCAGCAGCTTTGTTGGGGCACAGGGACGGGGCTATGGCTACACCTTC. It specifies CASSFVGAQGRGYGYTF.